This T cell receptor (beta chain) was captured in a study of cytomegalovirus exposure and HLA in healthy donors. Across the whole study: There were approximately 81 million unique TCRs (from HLA-typed donors) in an early data release.

Trimming removed 5 bases at V and 8 bases at J, with 12 bases between. The germline V gene has CDR1 MNHNS and CDR2 SASEGT. The CDR3 runs 13 residues. Concerning this clone itself: The antigen remains undetermined.

Overall study findings and caveats: In a later analysis, several top co-occurrence clusters appeared linked to parvovirus B19, influenza, CMV and Epstein-Barr virus.

It was with 60 Vbeta and 13 Jbeta primers that the PCR ran. Profiling relied on immunoSEQ multiplex PCR, and the TCRdb table lists in-frame clones only, not all of them. The repertoire holds 100,000 to 150,000 clones, with more than 60% as singletons. What was sequenced was PBMCs. The V call is TRBV6-1, the J call TRBJ1-4, with D possibly TRBD1 on 6 matching bases. The sequence derives from a woman aged 40 to 50 in good health and CMV-seropositive. This chain's CDR3 is CASSPDRGEKLFF. CDR3 DNA sequence: TGTGCCAGCAGTCCGGACAGAGGCGAAAAACTGTTTTTT.